One sample yielded the 22 T cell receptor beta chains listed below, sequenced in a study of T cells after yellow fever vaccination. In TCRdb, the 5' RACE reads were re-called with MiXCR into one record per CDR3 protein. The data hold a few hundred thousand distinct CDR3 sequences, with 9.5% to 15% observed a single time. Sequencing used CD4+ T cells sorted from PBMCs, obtained 15 days after the yellow fever booster vaccination. The receptors derive from a man in his late teens or twenties who received the YFV17D yellow fever vaccine.

The gene calls are TRBV2 and TRBJ2-3; 9 bases match TRBD1. The CDR3 extends over 14 amino acids. V dropped 8 bases and J dropped 2; count of bases not matched to a gene: 5. Germline V lookup: CDR1 SNHLY, CDR2 FYNNEI. The CDR3 DNA is TGTGCCAGCCTCCGGACAGGGGCCACAGATACGCAGTATTTT. This translates into CASLRTGATDTQYF.

This clonotype appeared a few times. The chain employs TRBV27 and TRBJ1-5; a possible D gene is TRBD1 (6 bases). Germline V gives CDR1 MNHEY, CDR2 SMNVEV (reference sequence). This CDR3 has 14 residues. Deletions cut 3 bases from V and 7 bases from J, with 13 bases between. CDR3 nucleotides: TGTGCCAGCAGTTTTCGGGAGGGACACCAGCCCCAGCATTTT. This codes for CASSFREGHQPQHF.

This clonotype has a handful of counts. This rearrangement joins TRBV5-5 to TRBJ2-7; D remains unclear. Germline CDR1 and CDR2: SGHKS and YYEKEE (reference sequence). Deletions cut 1 base from V and 1 base from J, with 9 bases between. The CDR3 runs to 14 residues. The CDR3 reads CASSLLSASYEQYV. The DNA for the CDR3 is TGTGCCAGCAGCTTGTTGTCTGCATCCTACGAGCAGTACGTC.

This clonotype was observed a handful of times. The gene calls are TRBV2 and TRBJ2-1, with D tentatively TRBD2 (5 bases). The ends were cut back, 9 bases at V and 2 bases at J, with 11 bases in the middle. The CDR3 covers 13 residues. Germline V gene data show CDR1 as SNHLY and CDR2 as FYNNEI. In nucleotides, the CDR3 is TGTGCCAGTCGAAGGGAGACCTACAATGAGCAGTTCTTC. Translation gives CASRRETYNEQFF.

This clonotype was seen more than once but under ten times. The chain employs TRBV7-9 and TRBJ2-3, with 10 bases identical to TRBD2. Losses at the gene ends were 2 bases for V and 5 bases for J; bases not matched to a gene: 4. CDR3 size: 15 residues. Looked up from germline, CDR1 is SEHNR and CDR2 is FQNEAQ (reference sequence). CDR3 amino acids: CASSLLLAGVDTQYF. The CDR3 DNA is TGTGCCAGCAGCTTACTGCTAGCGGGGGTAGATACGCAGTATTTT.

The chain has TRBV29-1 and TRBJ2-3; the D gene could be TRBD1 or TRBD2 (6 bases each). The CDR3 sequence is 13 residues long. Germline CDR1 and CDR2: SQVTM and ANQGSEA. Trimming removed 5 bases at V and 6 bases at J, with 15 bases between. The CDR3 loop is CSVSLTGADTQYF. The CDR3 DNA is TGCAGCGTTTCATTGACGGGGGCTGATACGCAGTATTTT.

J is TRBJ1-5 and V is TRBV7-2, with a possible D match to TRBD1 (5 bases). V was shortened by 3 bases and J by 7 bases, with 10 bases between the two germline ends. The CDR3 covers 13 residues. CDR1 is SGHTA and CDR2 is FQGNSA in the germline V gene. Here the CDR3 DNA reads TGTGCCAGCAGCTTCAGGGCTTCCCAGCCCCAGCATTTT. Its translation is CASSFRASQPQHF.

The chain has TRBV20-1 and TRBJ1-2, with D possibly being TRBD1 (6 bases). Trimming shortened V by 5 bases and J by 1 base, and 11 bases separated the two germline ends. This CDR3 spans 13 amino acids. Germline lookup yields CDR1 DFQATT and CDR2 SNEGSKA (reference sequence). The CDR3 loop reads CSARNRDNYGYTF. In DNA form, the CDR3 reads TGCAGTGCTCGGAACAGGGATAACTATGGCTACACCTTC.

This clonotype came up a few times. The chain employs TRBV7-3 and TRBJ2-6; tentatively, D is TRBD1 (6 bases). V lost 5 bases and J 2 bases, leaving 10 bases between the germline ends. The CDR3 extends over 15 amino acids. Germline V gives CDR1 SGHTA, CDR2 FQGTGA. The CDR3 sequence: CASSQSGAGANVLTF. CDR3 sequence (DNA): TGTGCCAGCAGCCAATCAGGGGCTGGGGCCAACGTCCTGACTTTC.

This rearrangement joins TRBV14 to TRBJ2-1; the D gene could be TRBD1 or TRBD2 (5 bases each). Germline-derived CDR1 and CDR2 are SGHDN and FVKESK. This CDR3 comprises 13 residues. With 2 bases removed from V and 9 bases from J, the gap between germline ends came to 11 bases. The CDR3 region is CASSQQSGTEQFF. CDR3 nucleotide sequence: TGTGCCAGCAGCCAACAATCAGGGACTGAGCAGTTCTTC.

This clonotype turned up a few times. This chain joins TRBV28 and TRBJ2-6; TRBD1 might be the D (5 bases). V lost 6 bases and J lost 2, with 14 bases in between. The CDR3 length is 16 residues. Germline CDR1 MDHEN, CDR2 SYDVKM. The CDR3 sequence is CASRSRVYAGANVLTF. The CDR3 bases are TGTGCCAGCAGGAGCAGGGTTTATGCTGGGGCCAACGTCCTGACTTTC. Drawing the rest from reference TRBV28 and TRBJ2-6, the complete variable domain is DVKVTQSSRYLVKRTGEKVFLECVQDMDHENMFWYRQDPGLGLRLIYFSYDVKMKEKGDIPEGYSVSREKKERFSLILESASTNQTSMYLCASRSRVYAGANVLTFGAGSRLTVL.

The genes are TRBV14 and TRBJ1-2; maybe TRBD1 (6 bases). CDR1 SGHDN and CDR2 FVKESK come from the germline V gene. This CDR3 spans 13 amino acids. Deletions cut 0 bases from V and 12 bases from J, with 14 bases between. Written as DNA, the CDR3 is TGTGCCAGCAGCCAAGATCAGGGGAGAGTGCACACCTTC. Amino acid sequence: CASSQDQGRVHTF.

This clonotype has a count of ten or more. This rearrangement joins TRBV12-3 or TRBV12-4 to TRBJ2-4, with D tentatively TRBD1 or TRBD2 (5 bases each). This CDR3 has 15 amino acids. V gave up 2 bases and J gave up 1 base, with 9 bases separating them. CDR3 loop: CASSLRGPAKNIQYF. CDR3 bases: TGTGCCAGCAGTTTAAGGGGACCGGCCAAAAACATTCAGTACTTC.

The rearrangement joins TRBV5-1 to TRBJ2-3; D gene uncertain. Germline V gene sequence: CDR1 SGHRS, CDR2 YFSETQ. This CDR3 is built from 13 residues. The V end lost 4 bases, the J end lost 2 bases, and 8 bases lay between the germline ends. The DNA of the CDR3 is TGCGCCAGCAGCCAGACGGACACAGATACGCAGTATTTT. As protein: CASSQTDTDTQYF.

This sequence joins TRBV9 and TRBJ2-2; 10 bases fit TRBD2. The CDR3 covers 17 residues. CDR1 and CDR2 (germline): SGDLS, YYNGEE. V trimming: 1 base; J trimming: 0 bases; junction bases outside the gene matches: 3. The CDR3 sequence is CASSVQSGGANTGELFF. The CDR3 DNA reads as TGTGCCAGCAGCGTACAAAGCGGGGGGGCGAACACCGGGGAGCTGTTTTTT.

This clonotype was observed a few times. This chain links TRBV28 with TRBJ1-5; D unclear. This CDR3 is built from 12 residues. Trimming removed 6 bases at V and 1 base at J, with 4 bases between. Looked up from germline, CDR1 is MDHEN and CDR2 is SYDVKM. CDR3 protein: CASRLSNQPQHF. The CDR3 DNA sequence: TGTGCCAGCAGACTGAGCAATCAGCCCCAGCATTTT.

This clonotype showed up just a few times. CDR3 sequence (DNA): TGCAGTGCTAACCCAGACGGTGACACTGAAGCTTTCTTT. Translated: CSANPDGDTEAFF. The chain uses TRBV20-1 and TRBJ1-1, with unresolved D. V lost 4 bases and J lost 3, with 12 bases in between. In germline, CDR1 is DFQATT, CDR2 SNEGSKA (reference sequence). This CDR3 has 13 residues.

The genes are TRBV19 and TRBJ1-3, with D possibly matching TRBD1 (5 bases). The germline V and J ends were trimmed by 3 bases and 1 base, with 7 bases remaining between them. The CDR3 is 14 amino acids. Per the germline V gene, CDR1 is LNHDA and CDR2 is SQIVND (reference sequence). CDR3 in DNA: TGTGCCAGTAGTATTGGGGCTTCTGGAAACACCATATATTTT. It specifies CASSIGASGNTIYF.

This clonotype has just a few counts. The chain joins TRBV12-3 or TRBV12-4 to TRBJ2-1; TRBD1 aligns across 8 bases. The CDR3 runs 15 residues. V lost 7 bases and J lost 6; bases outside the gene matches: 11. The DNA of the CDR3 is TGTGCCAGCAAGAAGGTAGGGACAGGCTTCAATGAGCAGTTCTTC. Residues: CASKKVGTGFNEQFF.

This clonotype has only a few counts. V and J are TRBV4-3 and TRBJ1-5, with TRBD1 as a possible D gene (6 bases). Germline-derived CDR1 and CDR2 are LGHNA and YSLEER. The CDR3 has 16 residues. V was pared by 3 bases and J by 0 bases, with 12 bases between. The CDR3 sequence is CASSHLGGDSNQPQHF. DNA for the CDR3: TGCGCCAGCAGCCATTTAGGGGGGGATAGCAATCAGCCCCAGCATTTT.

This sequence joins TRBV24-1 and TRBJ1-2, with 8 bases aligning to TRBD1. The CDR3 sequence is 18 residues long. Germline V gene data show CDR1 as KGHDR and CDR2 as SFDVKD. V lost 3 bases and J lost 4; bases outside the gene matches: 15. The CDR3 DNA is TGTGCCACCAGTGATCGAGAACCCAGGGGGCCCTATTCCTATGGCTACACCTTC. This gives the protein CATSDREPRGPYSYGYTF.

This clonotype was found many times. The CDR3 region has the DNA TGCAGTGCTAGGCCCCGGACAGGGCCGAACACTGAAGCTTTCTTT. Its translation is CSARPRTGPNTEAFF. This chain connects TRBV20-1 to TRBJ1-1, with TRBD1 matching 8 bases. With V trimmed by 3 bases and J by 1 base, 7 bases remained unmatched. The CDR3 sequence is 15 residues long. Looked up from germline, CDR1 is DFQATT and CDR2 is SNEGSKA (reference sequence).